The table lists the clone carrying this T cell receptor beta chain with many counts. Its cognate antigen is unknown. The sample originates from a study of human T cells and chemical hapten exposure. Study-level background: DPC (0.01%) was patch tested on the upper back and read at 6 days. Variability of per-sample TCR yields stemmed mainly from small differences in pooled library volume. Overall study results and limits: Alopecia in all donors means immunity may differ from healthy individuals. TCRs exceeding a frequency of 1 in 1000 stayed unchanged under DPC sensitization.

This sample's time point: patch test 1, 2 weeks after DPC sensitization. The treatment: therapeutic diphenylcyclopropenone sensitization with weekly scalp DPC. TCRdb recomputed calls from the RACE reads with MiXCR, one row per CDR3 protein. The repertoire has 300,000 to 400,000 distinct CDR3 sequences, under 9% of them found once; the top ten carry approximately 8%. This CDR3 is 17 amino acids long. Germline V lookup: CDR1 MNHEY, CDR2 SMNVEV (reference sequence). The ends were cut back, 6 bases at V and 3 bases at J, with 22 bases in the middle. The clonotype was recovered from a woman between 18 and 30 years old with alopecia areata. Some clones in this sample may be carry-over from other donors' samples. The sample consisted of whole blood, taken in connection with sensitization to the hapten diphenylcyclopropenone (DPC). J is TRBJ2-3 and V is TRBV27; TRBD2 might be the D (7 bases). This CDR3 reads CASRYVGGAGMTDTQYF. For the CDR3, the DNA is TGTGCCAGCAGATATGTGGGGGGGGCCGGGATGACAGATACGCAGTATTTT.